This T cell receptor beta chain was sequenced for a study of cytomegalovirus exposure and HLA in healthy donors. As to this clone: Its matching antigen is unknown.

Whole-study findings and limits: In an earlier analysis, most TCR beta V segments were productive about 87% or about 30% of the time. Roughly uniform depth of sequencing across donors was assumed in presence/absence analyses.

V lost 5 bases, J lost 4 bases, and 7 bases stayed unmatched. The CDR3 covers 15 residues. Germline values: CDR1 SNHLY, CDR2 FYNNEI. Researchers ran the PCR with 60 Vbeta and 13 Jbeta primers. Some clones are missing from TCRdb's copy, which holds only in-frame ones; the method was immunoSEQ multiplex PCR. The data show fewer than 200,000 clones, 70% to 90% seen once. This rearrangement joins TRBV2 to TRBJ2-1, with 8 positions matching TRBD2. This receptor was obtained from a woman in her late teens or twenties in good health and CMV-seronegative. The sequenced sample consisted of PBMCs. In DNA form, the CDR3 reads TGTGCCAGCAGTCCCACTAGCGGCCTATACAATGAGCAGTTCTTC. It codes for CASSPTSGLYNEQFF.